The 21 T cell receptor beta chains below all came from one sample that was sequenced in a study of shared clonotypes between healthy human individuals. The table came from immunoSEQ multiplex PCR; TCRdb's copy has only in-frame clones and leaves some out. In the table there are a few million clones, around 93% of which are singletons. It was CD45RO-negative cells, positively selected for CCR7, that made up naive CD8 cells, with terminally differentiated effector memory CD45RA+ cells excluded. Sequencing was performed on naive CD8+ T cells from PBMCs. These receptors were taken from a young man in good health. Some clones in this sample may be carry-over from other donors' samples.

This chain uses TRBV6-6 with TRBJ2-1; D not certain. Germline CDR1 is MNHNY and CDR2 is SVGAGI (reference sequence). V shed 4 bases and J shed 3 bases, with 10 bases lying between them. The CDR3 totals 14 residues. In DNA, the CDR3 is TGTGCCAGCAGTTTCCAAAGTCGCTACAATGAGCAGTTCTTC. Amino acids: CASSFQSRYNEQFF.

V and J are TRBV27 and TRBJ2-7; tentative D call: TRBD1 (6 bases). V lost 8 bases to trimming and J lost 6 bases, with 23 bases between them. Looked up from germline, CDR1 is MNHEY and CDR2 is SMNVEV (reference sequence). CDR3 length: 15 residues. As DNA, the CDR3 is TGTGCCAGCCTGGTTGCGATGGGGGCTCTTGGCGAGCAGTACTTC. It encodes CASLVAMGALGEQYF.

The chain couples TRBV29-1 to TRBJ2-7; TRBD1 aligns across 11 bases. After removal of 7 bases from V and 2 bases from J, the junction contained 4 bases not matched to a gene. The CDR3 spans 13 residues. The V gene's germline CDR1 is SQVTM and CDR2 ANQGSEA. The chain's CDR3 is CSGRDRGAYEQYF. The CDR3 bases are TGCAGCGGCCGGGACAGGGGGGCCTACGAGCAGTACTTC.

The gene calls are TRBV7-6 and TRBJ2-3, with D tentatively TRBD1 (6 bases). The V gene lost 1 base and the J gene lost 8 bases, with 19 bases spanning the gap. The CDR3 consists of 16 residues. Germline values: CDR1 SGHVS, CDR2 FNYEAQ. The CDR3 spells CASSLEETGTPSTQYF. The CDR3 nucleotides are TGTGCCAGCAGCTTAGAGGAGACGGGGACACCTAGTACGCAGTATTTT.

Of note for this clone: Other DNA variants within this sample encode the same CDR3. V gene TRBV7-9 combines with J gene TRBJ1-5; unclear D gene. Trimming stripped 1 base from V and 7 bases from J, with 8 bases between. The V gene's germline CDR1 is SEHNR and CDR2 FQNEAQ (reference sequence). There are 13 residues in the CDR3. This CDR3 is CASSLGSGQPQHF. The CDR3 DNA reads TGTGCCAGCAGCTTAGGATCTGGGCAGCCCCAGCATTTT.

This chain connects TRBV15 to TRBJ2-3; D remains unclear. Germline assignment: CDR1 LNHNV and CDR2 YYDKDF (reference sequence). V lost 5 bases, J lost 0 bases, and 15 bases lay in between. The CDR3 is 16 residues long. This CDR3 is CATSETWGPSTDTQYF. The CDR3 DNA follows: TGTGCCACCAGCGAGACCTGGGGTCCTAGCACAGATACGCAGTATTTT.

J is TRBJ1-1 and V is TRBV5-4, with a possible D match to TRBD1 (6 bases). The CDR3 sequence is 16 residues long. V dropped 2 bases and J dropped 1 base, with 15 bases sitting between them. CDR1 SGHNT and CDR2 YYREEE come from the germline V gene (reference sequence). The CDR3 sequence: CASSFGGGLWNTEAFF. CDR3 DNA: TGTGCCAGCAGCTTTGGTGGGGGGCTGTGGAACACTGAAGCTTTCTTT.

The chain is built from TRBV27 and TRBJ1-2, with D tentatively TRBD1 (6 bases). Between the trimmed V and J ends, which lost 3 bases and 7 bases, there was a span of 21 bases. The CDR3 is 16 amino acids. Germline values: CDR1 MNHEY, CDR2 SMNVEV (reference sequence). The CDR3 is CASSLDFETGFSGYTF. Written as DNA, the CDR3 is TGTGCCAGCAGTTTGGATTTCGAGACAGGTTTTAGTGGCTACACCTTC.

The rearrangement uses TRBV4-3 and TRBJ2-2; no clear D. Trimming took off 7 bases at V and 1 base at J, with 19 bases between the two ends. The CDR3 is 17 residues long. Germline assignment: CDR1 LGHNA and CDR2 YSLEER. The CDR3 loop reads CASTLLSGLMNTGELFF. The CDR3 bases are TGCGCCAGCACCCTCCTATCGGGCTTAATGAACACCGGGGAGCTGTTTTTT.

The chain combines TRBV28 with TRBJ1-1; D unresolved. The germline V gene has CDR1 MDHEN and CDR2 SYDVKM. CDR3 size: 14 residues. Deletions cut 3 bases from V and 1 base from J, with 9 bases between. Written as DNA, the CDR3 is TGTGCCAGCAGTTTCAGGCGGAAGAACACTGAAGCTTTCTTT. As protein: CASSFRRKNTEAFF. The full variable domain, with the rest looked up from reference TRBV28 and TRBJ1-1, is DVKVTQSSRYLVKRTGEKVFLECVQDMDHENMFWYRQDPGLGLRLIYFSYDVKMKEKGDIPEGYSVSREKKERFSLILESASTNQTSMYLCASSFRRKNTEAFFGQGTRLTVV.

The V call is TRBV14, the J call TRBJ2-7, with D possibly being TRBD2 (5 bases). Germline V gene sequence: CDR1 SGHDN, CDR2 FVKESK. The CDR3 is 12 residues long. Trimming removed 4 bases from V and 6 bases from J, with 10 bases in between. CDR3 bases: TGTGCCAGCAGCCCGGGCCGGGGCGAGCAGTACTTC. Amino acid sequence: CASSPGRGEQYF.

The V gene is TRBV7-6, the J gene TRBJ2-7; 12 nucleotides line up with TRBD2. From germline, CDR1 is SGHVS and CDR2 FNYEAQ. The CDR3 is 15 residues long. V trimming: 3 bases; J trimming: 6 bases; junction bases outside the gene matches: 6. CDR3 nucleotide sequence: TGTGCCAGCAGCTTGACGACTAGCGGGAGTTTCGAGCAGTACTTC. Translation gives CASSLTTSGSFEQYF.

V is TRBV28 and J is TRBJ2-1, with 10 bases identical to TRBD2. CDR1 MDHEN and CDR2 SYDVKM come from the germline V gene. V lost 3 bases to trimming and J lost 12 bases; unmatched junction nucleotides: 5. The CDR3 extends over 13 amino acids. In nucleotides, the CDR3 is TGTGCCAGCAGTTTCCCCGGACTAGCGGCGCAGTTCTTC. It is translated as CASSFPGLAAQFF.

V and J are TRBV7-9 and TRBJ2-3, with D perhaps TRBD1 (5 bases). Germline CDR1 reads SEHNR; CDR2 reads FQNEAQ (reference sequence). Trimming shortened V by 7 bases and J by 5 bases, and 16 bases separated the two germline ends. The CDR3 has 14 amino acids. CDR3 sequence reads: CASNIQTEKDTQYF. The CDR3 bases are TGTGCCAGCAACATACAGACAGAGAAAGATACGCAGTATTTT.

This chain joins TRBV6-6 and TRBJ1-1; 9 nucleotides align to TRBD1. Trimming cost V 6 bases and J 6 bases; bases outside gene matches: 11. The CDR3 is 15 residues long. Germline loops: CDR1 MNHNY, CDR2 SVGAGI (reference sequence). The CDR3 sequence is CASRFTGGGFAEAFF. CDR3 sequence (DNA): TGTGCCAGCAGATTCACAGGGGGCGGGTTCGCTGAAGCTTTCTTT.

The rearrangement uses TRBV13 and TRBJ2-1, with TRBD2 identical over 11 bases. V trimming: 4 bases; J trimming: 3 bases; junction bases outside the gene matches: 5. CDR3 length: 16 residues. CDR1 is PRHDT and CDR2 is FYEKMQ in the germline V gene (reference sequence). CDR3 residues: CASSSLAGEVYNEQFF. CDR3 nucleotide sequence: TGTGCCAGCAGCTCACTAGCGGGAGAGGTCTACAATGAGCAGTTCTTC. Combining the CDR3 with reference TRBV13 and TRBJ2-1 gives the whole variable domain AAGVIQSPRHLIKEKRETATLKCYPIPRHDTVYWYQQGPGQDPQFLISFYEKMQSDKGSIPDRFSAQQFSDYHSELNMSSLELGDSALYFCASSSLAGEVYNEQFFGPGTRLTVL.

V usage is TRBV10-3 and J usage is TRBJ2-3; 10 bases line up with TRBD2. Trimming took 5 bases from V and 4 from J; bases not matched to a gene: 9. Germline loops: CDR1 ENHRY, CDR2 SYGVKD. CDR3 length equals 16 residues. The CDR3 DNA reads as TGTGCCATCAGTACCGCCGGACTAGCGGCGGCAGATACGCAGTATTTT. Translated: CAISTAGLAAADTQYF.

Note on this clone: The sample contains more than one DNA sequence encoding this CDR3. The V and J genes are TRBV27 and TRBJ1-5, with 7 bases identical to TRBD1. J was trimmed by 2 bases and V by 6 bases; bases with no gene match: 4. The CDR3 runs 14 residues. CDR1 and CDR2 from the germline V gene are MNHEY and SMNVEV (reference sequence). The CDR3 nucleotides read TGTGCCAGCAGACCTACAGGGGGCAATCAGCCCCAGCATTTT. Amino acid sequence: CASRPTGGNQPQHF.

The chain has TRBV29-1 and TRBJ2-5; 7 bases agree with TRBD1. Near its end, the DNA agrees better with TRBJ2-7, so the J call may be wrong. Germline V CDR1 and CDR2: SQVTM, ANQGSEA. The CDR3 is made up of 12 amino acids. CDR3 in DNA: TGCAGCGCGACCGACAGGGCAGTCGAGCAGTACTTC. Translating it yields CSATDRAVEQYF.

This sequence joins TRBV6-5 and TRBJ2-1; D possibly corresponds to TRBD1 (5 bases). Deletions cut 4 bases from V and 5 bases from J, with 18 bases between. The CDR3 has 16 amino acids. Per the germline V gene, CDR1 is MNHEY and CDR2 is SVGAGI. The CDR3, as DNA: TGTGCCAGCAGTTTCAGGGTATCAGGCCCTAACAATGAGCAGTTCTTC. Translated: CASSFRVSGPNNEQFF.

The V call is TRBV7-9, the J call TRBJ2-3, with unresolved D. The V gene lost 4 bases and the J gene lost 4 bases, with 12 bases spanning the gap. CDR1 and CDR2 (germline): SEHNR, FQNEAQ (reference sequence). The CDR3 is 14 amino acids. DNA of the CDR3: TGTGCCAGCAGCTCGACCCCCTCGTCAGATACGCAGTATTTT. This codes for CASSSTPSSDTQYF.